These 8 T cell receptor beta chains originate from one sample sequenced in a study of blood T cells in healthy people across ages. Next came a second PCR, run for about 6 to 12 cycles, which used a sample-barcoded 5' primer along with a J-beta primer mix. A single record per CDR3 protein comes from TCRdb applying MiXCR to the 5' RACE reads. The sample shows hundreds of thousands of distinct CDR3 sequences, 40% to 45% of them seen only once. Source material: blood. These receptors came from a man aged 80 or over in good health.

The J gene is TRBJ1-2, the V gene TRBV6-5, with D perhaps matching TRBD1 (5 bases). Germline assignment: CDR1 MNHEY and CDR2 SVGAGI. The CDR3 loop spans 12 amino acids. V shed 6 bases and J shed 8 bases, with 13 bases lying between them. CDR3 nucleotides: TGTGCCAGCAGCGACCGAGGGGAAGGCTACACCTTC. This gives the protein CASSDRGEGYTF.

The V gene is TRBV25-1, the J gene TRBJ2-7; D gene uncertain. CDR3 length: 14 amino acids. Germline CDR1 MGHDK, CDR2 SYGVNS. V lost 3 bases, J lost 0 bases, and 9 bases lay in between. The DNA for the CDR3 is TGTGCCAGCAGTGACAGGCTGAGCTCCTACGAGCAGTACTTC. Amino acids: CASSDRLSSYEQYF.

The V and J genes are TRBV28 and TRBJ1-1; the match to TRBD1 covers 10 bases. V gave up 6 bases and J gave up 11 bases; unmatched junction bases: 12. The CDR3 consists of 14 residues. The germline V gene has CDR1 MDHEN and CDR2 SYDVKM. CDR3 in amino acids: CASSRGQGGSRAFF. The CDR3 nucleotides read TGTGCCAGCAGCCGCGGACAGGGGGGAAGTAGGGCTTTCTTT.

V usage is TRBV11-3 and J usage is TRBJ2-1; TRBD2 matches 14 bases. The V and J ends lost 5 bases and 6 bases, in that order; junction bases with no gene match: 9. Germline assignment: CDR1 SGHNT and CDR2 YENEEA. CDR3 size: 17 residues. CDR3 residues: CASSTSPTSGGANEQFF. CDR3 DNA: TGTGCCAGCAGCACATCCCCGACTAGCGGGGGGGCCAATGAGCAGTTCTTC.

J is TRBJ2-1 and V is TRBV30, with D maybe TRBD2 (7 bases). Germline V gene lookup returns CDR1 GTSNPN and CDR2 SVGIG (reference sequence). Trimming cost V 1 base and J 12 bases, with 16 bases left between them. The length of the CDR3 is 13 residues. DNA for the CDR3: TGTGCCTGGAGTGGAGGGGGGGATTTAGGGCAGTTCTTC. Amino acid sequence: CAWSGGGDLGQFF.

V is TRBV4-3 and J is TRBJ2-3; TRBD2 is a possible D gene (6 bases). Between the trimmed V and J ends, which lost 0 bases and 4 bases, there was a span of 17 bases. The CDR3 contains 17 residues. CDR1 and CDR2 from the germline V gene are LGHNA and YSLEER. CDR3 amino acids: CASSQDPGLSVADTQYF. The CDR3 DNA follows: TGCGCCAGCAGCCAAGATCCGGGACTTAGCGTCGCAGATACGCAGTATTTT.

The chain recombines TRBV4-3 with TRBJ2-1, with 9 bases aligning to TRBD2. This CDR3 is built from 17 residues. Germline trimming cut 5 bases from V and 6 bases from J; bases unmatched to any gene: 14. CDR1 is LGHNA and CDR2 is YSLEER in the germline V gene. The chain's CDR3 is CASSSEVAGGPLNEQFF. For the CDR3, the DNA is TGCGCCAGCAGCTCGGAGGTGGCGGGGGGGCCGCTCAATGAGCAGTTCTTC.

DNA of the CDR3: TGTGCCAGCAGCTCGGGGGGGGTAAAGGACTACGAGCAGTACTTC. Translation: CASSSGGVKDYEQYF. V is TRBV7-2 and J is TRBJ2-7; 8 nucleotides align to TRBD2. Germline V gene data show CDR1 as SGHTA and CDR2 as FQGNSA. This CDR3 is built from 15 residues. Trimming at V came to 4 bases and at J to 3 bases, leaving 8 bases not matched to a gene.